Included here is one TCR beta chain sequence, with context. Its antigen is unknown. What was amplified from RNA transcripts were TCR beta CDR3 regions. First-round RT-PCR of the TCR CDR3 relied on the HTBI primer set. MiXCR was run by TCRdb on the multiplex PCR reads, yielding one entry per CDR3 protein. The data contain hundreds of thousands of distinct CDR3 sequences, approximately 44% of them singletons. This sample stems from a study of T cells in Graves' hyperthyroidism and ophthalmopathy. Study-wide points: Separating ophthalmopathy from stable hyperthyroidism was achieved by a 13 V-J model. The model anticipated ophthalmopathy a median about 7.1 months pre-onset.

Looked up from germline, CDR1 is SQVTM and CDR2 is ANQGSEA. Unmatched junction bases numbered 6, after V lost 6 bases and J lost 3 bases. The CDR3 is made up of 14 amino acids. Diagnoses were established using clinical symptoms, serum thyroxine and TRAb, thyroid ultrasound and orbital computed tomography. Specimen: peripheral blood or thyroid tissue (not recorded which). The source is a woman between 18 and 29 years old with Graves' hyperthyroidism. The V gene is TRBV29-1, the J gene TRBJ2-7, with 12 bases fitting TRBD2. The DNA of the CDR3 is TGCAGCGTCGTGAGGACTAGCGGGAACTACGAGCAGTACTTC. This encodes CSVVRTSGNYEQYF.